The source of this TCR beta chain is a study of blood T cell repertoires in COVID-19 (dated by TCRdb to 2020 to 2021). In the study overall: The collaborator samples originated in the United States, Italy and Spain and spanned the acute and convalescent phases of COVID-19. The material from the prospective study consisted of cDNA or gDNA derived from T cells, B-cell-depleted T cells, or PBMCs. Subjects who had been exposed to COVID-19, were actively infected with it, or had recovered from it provided the deeply sampled blood TCRbeta repertoires that made up the dataset. The repertoires were made available in a free public database intended to serve as a resource for research on the immune response to SARS-CoV-2. The samples were drawn from two sources: the first 160 participants of the ongoing ImmuneRACE study, and some 1,300 subjects contributed by 6 global collaborators. Nearly every sample came with metadata listing a de-identified subject ID, COVID-19 status, age in years and sex. Where available, HLA class I and class II types were taken from metadata supplied by the sample provider and were not determined by assay-based typing.

On this clone itself: Its antigen target is currently unknown. Per-base quality was not reported, and no clone a single base away is much larger than it.

Here is what the overall study found, with its caveats: How much clinical and demographic metadata was included differed by source and by participant, and the metadata was provided uncurated.

Looking up the germline V gene (reference sequence) yields CDR1 SSHAT and CDR2 FNYEAQ. V loses 5 bases at its end and J loses 4 bases; junction bases beyond the gene matches: 10. The CDR3 holds 15 amino acids from the cysteine to the phenylalanine. Only the CDR3 region is kept as DNA, spanning 45 bases read in frame from base 1. TCRbeta CDR3 regions were amplified from genomic DNA by means of the immunoSEQ Assay, a bias-controlled multiplex PCR. The published analysis was carried out like this. Nucleated cell counts per sample were estimated from amplification of reference gene primers within the assay. To quantify the absolute abundance of each unique TCRbeta CDR3 rearrangement, sequence reads were collapsed and filtered. For each sample, productive Simpson clonality was calculated as the square root of Simpson's diversity index across productive rearrangements. TCRdb retrieved this table from immuneACCESS and kept in-frame rearrangements only. Not all clones are present; in checked studies, unresolved V genes account for under half, and no reason is known for the remainder. That table is the source of V, J and clone size, and D and trimming were worked out from the DNA. For this sample there are around 190,000 clones; roughly 90% appear just once. The ten largest clones represent roughly a sixth of the sample.

One collaborating source in Seattle enrolled patients while the patients were actively infected and followed the patients over time throughout the course of disease. The collaborating institutions used their own protocols to collect whole blood in K2EDTA tubes. For TCRbeta analysis, collaborator samples were shipped as frozen whole blood, as isolated PBMCs, or as DNA extracted from either sample type. This TCR was recovered from a man between 45 and 60 years old with COVID-19, enrolled during active disease. The source material was peripheral blood. The chain is encoded by TRBV7-7 joined to TRBJ1-2, and TRBD1 matches 7 of the central bases. In nucleotides, the sequence is TGTGCCAGCAGCCCAATACAGACAGGGAGCTATGGCTACACCTTC. The encoded protein is CASSPIQTGSYGYTF.